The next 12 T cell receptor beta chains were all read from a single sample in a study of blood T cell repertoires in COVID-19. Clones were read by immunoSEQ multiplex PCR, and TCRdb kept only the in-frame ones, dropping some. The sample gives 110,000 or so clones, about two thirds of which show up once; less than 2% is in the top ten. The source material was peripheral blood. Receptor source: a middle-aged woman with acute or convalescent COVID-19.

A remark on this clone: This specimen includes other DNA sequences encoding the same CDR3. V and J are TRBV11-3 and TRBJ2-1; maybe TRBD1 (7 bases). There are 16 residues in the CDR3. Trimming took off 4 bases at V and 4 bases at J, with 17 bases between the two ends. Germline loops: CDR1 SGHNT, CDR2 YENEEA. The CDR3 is CASSSSRPGGYNEQFF. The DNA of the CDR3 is TGTGCCAGCAGCTCGTCCCGGCCAGGGGGGTACAATGAGCAGTTCTTC.

The CDR3 region is CASSSPGTVGNEQFF. In DNA form, the CDR3 reads TGTGCCAGCAGTTCCCCAGGGACTGTCGGAAATGAGCAGTTCTTC. This sequence joins TRBV28 and TRBJ2-1, with D perhaps TRBD2 (6 bases). The germline V gene has CDR1 MDHEN and CDR2 SYDVKM. The V gene lost 4 bases and the J gene lost 7 bases, with 17 bases spanning the gap. CDR3 size: 15 residues.

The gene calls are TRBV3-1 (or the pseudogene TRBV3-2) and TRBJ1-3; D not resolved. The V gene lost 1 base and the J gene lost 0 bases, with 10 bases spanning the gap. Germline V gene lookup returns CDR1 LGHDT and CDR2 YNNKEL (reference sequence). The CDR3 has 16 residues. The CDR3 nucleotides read TGTGCCAGCAGCCAAGTTAACAGCCGCTCTGGAAACACCATATATTTT. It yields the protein CASSQVNSRSGNTIYF.

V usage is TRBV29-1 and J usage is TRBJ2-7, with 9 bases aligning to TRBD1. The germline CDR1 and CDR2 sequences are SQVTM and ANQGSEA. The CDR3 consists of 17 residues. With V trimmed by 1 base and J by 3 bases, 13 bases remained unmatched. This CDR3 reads CSVEGPMGQGTGYEQYF. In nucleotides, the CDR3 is TGCAGCGTTGAAGGCCCGATGGGACAGGGTACAGGCTACGAGCAGTACTTC.

CDR3 in DNA: TGTGCCAGCAGATGGACACGCGATGCCTACGAGCAGTACTTC. It yields the protein CASRWTRDAYEQYF. The V and J genes are TRBV6-5 and TRBJ2-7; tentative D call: TRBD1 (5 bases). Between the trimmed V and J ends, which lost 6 bases and 2 bases, there was a span of 14 bases. Germline lookup yields CDR1 MNHEY and CDR2 SVGAGI. The CDR3 sequence is 14 residues long.

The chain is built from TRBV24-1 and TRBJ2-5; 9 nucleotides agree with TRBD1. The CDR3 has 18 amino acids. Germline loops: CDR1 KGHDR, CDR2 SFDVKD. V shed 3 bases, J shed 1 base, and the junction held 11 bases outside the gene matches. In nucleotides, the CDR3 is TGTGCCACCAGTGATCCTCTAGGGGACAGGGCTGTCCAAGAGACCCAGTACTTC. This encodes CATSDPLGDRAVQETQYF.

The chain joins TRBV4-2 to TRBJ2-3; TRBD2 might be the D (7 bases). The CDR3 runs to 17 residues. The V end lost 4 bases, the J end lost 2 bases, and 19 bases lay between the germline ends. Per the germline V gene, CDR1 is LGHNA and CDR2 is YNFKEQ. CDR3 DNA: TGTGCCAGCAGCCTCCTCGCAGGGGAGGGGTTCACAGATACGCAGTATTTT. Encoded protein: CASSLLAGEGFTDTQYF.

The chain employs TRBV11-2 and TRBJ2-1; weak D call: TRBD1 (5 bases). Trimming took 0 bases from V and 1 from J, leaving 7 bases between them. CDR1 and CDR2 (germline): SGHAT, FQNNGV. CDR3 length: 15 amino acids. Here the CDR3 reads CASSLDRESYNEQFF. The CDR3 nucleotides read TGTGCCAGCAGCTTAGACAGGGAATCCTACAATGAGCAGTTCTTC.

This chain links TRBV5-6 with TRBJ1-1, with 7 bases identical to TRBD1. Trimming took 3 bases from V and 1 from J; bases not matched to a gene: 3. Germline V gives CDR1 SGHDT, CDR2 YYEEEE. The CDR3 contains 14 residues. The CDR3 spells CASSYRGENTEAFF. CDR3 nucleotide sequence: TGTGCCAGCAGCTACAGGGGTGAGAACACTGAAGCTTTCTTT.

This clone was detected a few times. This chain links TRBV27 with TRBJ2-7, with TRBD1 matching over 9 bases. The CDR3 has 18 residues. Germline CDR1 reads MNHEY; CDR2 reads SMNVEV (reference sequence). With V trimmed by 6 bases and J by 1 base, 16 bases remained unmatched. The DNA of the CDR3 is TGTGCCAGCAGGGCGGGAAGGACAGGGGTGTCTGGGTCCTACGAGCAGTACTTC. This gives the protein CASRAGRTGVSGSYEQYF.

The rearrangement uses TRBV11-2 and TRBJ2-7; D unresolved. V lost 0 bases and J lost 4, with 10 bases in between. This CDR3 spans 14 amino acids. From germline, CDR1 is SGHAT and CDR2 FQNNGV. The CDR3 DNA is TGTGCCAGCAGCTTAGAGGGCAGTTATTACGAGCAGTACTTC. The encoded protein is CASSLEGSYYEQYF. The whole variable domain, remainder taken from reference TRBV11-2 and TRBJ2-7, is EAGVAQSPRYKIIEKRQSVAFWCNPISGHATLYWYQQILGQGPKLLIQFQNNGVVDDSQLPKDRFSAERLKGVDSTLKIQPAKLEDSAVYLCASSLEGSYYEQYFGPGTRLTVT.

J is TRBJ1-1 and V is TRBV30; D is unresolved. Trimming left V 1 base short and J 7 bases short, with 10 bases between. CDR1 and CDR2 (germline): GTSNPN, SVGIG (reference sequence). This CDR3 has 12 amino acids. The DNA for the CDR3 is TGTGCCTGGAGTGCGAACTTCCTTGAAGCTTTCTTT. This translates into CAWSANFLEAFF.